One sample yielded the 11 T cell receptor beta chains listed below, sequenced in a study of beta chain features in type 1 diabetes. General study findings and limits: TCRB CDR3 length was moderately but significantly reduced in all four CD4+ subsets of Type 1 diabetes patients.

Antigens of these TCRs are unknown. Sequenced material consisted of expressed TCRB transcripts (all of the isolated RNA was reverse transcribed). This table comes from immunoSEQ multiplex PCR, and its TCRdb copy is limited to in-frame clones, with some not included. The table shows tens of thousands of clones, with roughly two fifths occurring only once. The material sequenced was Tregs from blood. These receptors were taken from a young man with type 1 diabetes.

This clone occurred a few times. The V call is TRBV18, the J call TRBJ2-7; 7 nucleotides match TRBD1. V lost 3 bases and J lost 9; bases outside the gene matches: 17. Germline V CDR1 and CDR2: KGHSH, LQKENI. This CDR3 is built from 16 residues. CDR3 sequence (DNA): TGTGCCAGCTCACCCGGATTTTTGACAGGGCAGTCCAGGCAGTACTTC. This sequence encodes CASSPGFLTGQSRQYF.

This clone was observed a handful of times. V is TRBV28 and J is TRBJ1-3, with TRBD1 as a possible D gene (5 bases). The CDR3 covers 15 residues. Deletions cut 6 bases from V and 3 bases from J, with 15 bases between. CDR1 and CDR2 (germline): MDHEN, SYDVKM. The CDR3, as DNA: TGTGCCAGCAGGGGAACAGGTCCCCTTGGAAACACCATATATTTT. This sequence encodes CASRGTGPLGNTIYF.

This clone was counted between two and nine times. The V and J genes are TRBV10-3 and TRBJ1-1; no definite D call. Germline CDR1 is ENHRY and CDR2 is SYGVKD. Trimming removed 4 bases at V and 5 bases at J, with 11 bases between. The length of the CDR3 is 13 residues. This CDR3 is CAISGEGRTEAFF. The CDR3 DNA reads TGTGCCATCAGTGGGGAGGGTAGAACTGAAGCTTTCTTT.

There are a few counts of this clone. The rearrangement uses TRBV7-9 and TRBJ2-2; 9 nucleotides align to TRBD1. The V and J ends lost 5 bases and 2 bases, in that order; junction bases with no gene match: 3. There are 15 residues in the CDR3. Looked up from germline, CDR1 is SEHNR and CDR2 is FQNEAQ (reference sequence). CDR3 protein: CASSPTGGNTGELFF. CDR3 coding DNA: TGTGCCAGCAGCCCTACAGGGGGCAACACCGGGGAGCTGTTTTTT.

This clone was observed a few times. The rearrangement joins TRBV14 to TRBJ2-1, with 10 bases that match TRBD2. The CDR3 contains 16 residues. V gave up 1 base and J gave up 8 bases; unmatched junction bases: 8. The V gene's germline CDR1 is SGHDN and CDR2 FVKESK. The CDR3 DNA follows: TGTGCCAGCAGCCAAGGGGGACTAGCGTACAGTGATGAGCAGTTCTTC. It specifies CASSQGGLAYSDEQFF.

This clone was recorded a few times. J is TRBJ1-1 and V is TRBV7-2, with TRBD1 as a possible D gene (5 bases). Trimming removed 3 bases at V and 6 bases at J, with 8 bases between. CDR3 length: 12 residues. Germline CDR1 is SGHTA and CDR2 is FQGNSA. As DNA, the CDR3 is TGTGCCAGCAGCTTTGTACAGGCTGAAGCTTTCTTT. Translation gives CASSFVQAEAFF.

This chain joins TRBV19 and TRBJ2-7; D is ambiguous. This CDR3 has 11 residues. Trimming pared 7 bases from V and 9 bases from J, leaving 13 bases between. Germline V gene sequence: CDR1 LNHDA, CDR2 SQIVND (reference sequence). In nucleotides, the CDR3 is TGTGCCAGTAAAGGCGGAGCTGTGCAGTACTTC. Translated: CASKGGAVQYF.

The genes are TRBV5-1 and TRBJ2-2; 11 bases are a match to TRBD2. Germline CDR1 and CDR2: SGHRS and YFSETQ. Germline trimming cut 4 bases from V and 7 bases from J; bases unmatched to any gene: 9. The CDR3 covers 16 residues. CDR3 nucleotides: TGCGCCAGCAGCCGAACTAGCGGGAGAATCGACGGGGAGCTGTTTTTT. Amino acids: CASSRTSGRIDGELFF.

This chain's CDR3 is CASSGHTISNQPQHF. CDR3 bases: TGTGCCAGCAGTGGGCACACGATTAGCAATCAGCCCCAGCATTTT. The chain has TRBV2 and TRBJ1-5; D is ambiguous. This CDR3 is 15 amino acids long. The V gene lost 4 bases and the J gene lost 0 bases, with 10 bases spanning the gap. Germline V gene data show CDR1 as SNHLY and CDR2 as FYNNEI.

This clone has just a few counts. The V call is TRBV30, the J call TRBJ2-3; 11 bases agree with TRBD2. This CDR3 has 15 residues. The germline V gene has CDR1 GTSNPN and CDR2 SVGIG (reference sequence). The V and J ends lost 4 bases and 4 bases, in that order; junction bases with no gene match: 7. This CDR3 reads CAWKLLAGGPDTQYF. In nucleotides, the CDR3 is TGTGCCTGGAAATTATTAGCGGGAGGGCCAGATACGCAGTATTTT.

The rearrangement uses TRBV9 and TRBJ2-3; a weak D match, TRBD1 (5 bases). Per the germline V gene, CDR1 is SGDLS and CDR2 is YYNGEE. The CDR3 has 17 residues. V lost 5 bases and J 0 bases, leaving 19 bases between the germline ends. The CDR3 is CASSSSTTAFSTDTQYF. CDR3 bases: TGTGCCAGCAGTTCCTCCACGACAGCCTTTAGCACAGATACGCAGTATTTT.